A single sample is the source of the 7 T cell receptor beta chains below, sequenced in a study of shared clonotypes between healthy human individuals. Assay: immunoSEQ multiplex PCR; the TCRdb copy retains only in-frame clones and omits some. The table has roughly 2,300,000 clones, under 95% seen once. The specimen sequenced was naive CD4+ T cells from PBMCs. The subset was: CD45RA+ positively selected. The receptors originated from a man in his late teens or twenties in good health. Some clones in this sample may be carry-over from other donors' samples.

The chain carries TRBV4-3 and TRBJ1-4, with D unresolved. CDR1 is LGHNA and CDR2 is YSLEER in the germline V gene. Trimming took off 0 bases at V and 5 bases at J, with 10 bases between the two ends. This CDR3 spans 15 amino acids. The CDR3 region is CASSQETVHNEKLFF. The CDR3 DNA reads as TGCGCCAGCAGCCAAGAAACAGTTCACAATGAAAAACTGTTTTTT.

V and J are TRBV5-1 and TRBJ1-2; TRBD1 is a possible D gene (6 bases). V lost 1 base, J lost 2 bases, and 12 bases lay in between. CDR1 and CDR2 (germline): SGHRS, YFSETQ. CDR3 length: 15 amino acids. CDR3 residues: CASSLRAGVNYGYTF. As DNA, the CDR3 is TGCGCCAGCAGCTTGAGGGCAGGGGTAAACTATGGCTACACCTTC.

V usage is TRBV30 and J usage is TRBJ1-5; D is possibly TRBD1 (5 bases). Per germline, CDR1 GTSNPN and CDR2 SVGIG (reference sequence). Trimming removed 1 base from V and 4 bases from J, with 14 bases in between. The CDR3 extends over 15 amino acids. CDR3 sequence reads: CAWSAWRGENQPQHF. The CDR3 DNA reads as TGTGCCTGGAGTGCATGGAGGGGTGAGAATCAGCCCCAGCATTTT.

V and J are TRBV12-5 and TRBJ2-3; D gene ambiguous. The CDR3 runs 17 residues. Trimming removed 2 bases from V and 4 bases from J, with 19 bases in between. Germline values: CDR1 LGHNT, CDR2 FRNRAP. CDR3 bases: TGTGCTAGTGGTTTGACCCGCAGTAACCCCCTCCCAGATACGCAGTATTTT. Translating gives CASGLTRSNPLPDTQYF.

This chain uses TRBV29-1 with TRBJ2-5, with 8 bases identical to TRBD2. CDR1 and CDR2 (germline): SQVTM, ANQGSEA. The V segment lost 4 bases and the J segment 1 base; nucleotides outside the gene matches: 11. The CDR3 has 16 amino acids. This chain's CDR3 is CSVALTSAQRQETQYF. CDR3 bases: TGCAGCGTTGCCCTGACTAGCGCTCAGCGCCAAGAGACCCAGTACTTC.

A note on this clone: Compared with germline, one end of the junction differs, possibly owing to a read error. Other DNA sequences in this sample translate to the same CDR3. V and J are TRBV4-1 and TRBJ2-7, with TRBD2 identical over 14 bases. The germline V gene has CDR1 MGHRA and CDR2 YSYEKL. CDR3 length: 16 residues. Here the CDR3 DNA reads TGCGCCAGCAGCCGTGGGACTAGCGGGGGAACCTACGAGCAGTACTTT. This sequence encodes CASSRGTSGGTYEQYF.

The chain joins TRBV9 to TRBJ2-2; no definite D call. The CDR3 spans 14 residues. The V gene's germline CDR1 is SGDLS and CDR2 YYNGEE. Trimming left V 3 bases short and J 7 bases short, with 13 bases between. CDR3 sequence: CASSGHGQSGELFF. The DNA for the CDR3 is TGTGCCAGCAGCGGACACGGTCAGAGCGGGGAGCTGTTTTTT. The whole variable domain, filled in from reference TRBV9 and TRBJ2-2, reads DSGVTQTPKHLITATGQRVTLRCSPRSGDLSVYWYQQSLDQGLQFLIQYYNGEERAKGNILERFSAQQFPDLHSELNLSSLELGDSALYFCASSGHGQSGELFFGEGSRLTVL.